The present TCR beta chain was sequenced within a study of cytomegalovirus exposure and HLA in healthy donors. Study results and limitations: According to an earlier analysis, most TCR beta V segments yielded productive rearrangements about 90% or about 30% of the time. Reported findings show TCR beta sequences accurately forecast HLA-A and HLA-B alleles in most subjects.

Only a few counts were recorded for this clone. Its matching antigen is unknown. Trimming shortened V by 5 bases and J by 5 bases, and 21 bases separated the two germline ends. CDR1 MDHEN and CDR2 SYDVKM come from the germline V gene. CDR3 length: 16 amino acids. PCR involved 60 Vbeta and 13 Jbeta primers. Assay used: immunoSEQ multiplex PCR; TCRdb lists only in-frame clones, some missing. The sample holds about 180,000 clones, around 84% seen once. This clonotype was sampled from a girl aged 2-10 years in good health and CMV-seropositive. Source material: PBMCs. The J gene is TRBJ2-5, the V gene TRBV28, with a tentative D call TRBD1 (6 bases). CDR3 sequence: CASSPRWDTHSETQYF. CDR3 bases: TGTGCCAGCAGTCCCCGATGGGACACCCATAGCGAGACCCAGTACTTC. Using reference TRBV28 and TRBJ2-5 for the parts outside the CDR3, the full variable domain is DVKVTQSSRYLVKRTGEKVFLECVQDMDHENMFWYRQDPGLGLRLIYFSYDVKMKEKGDIPEGYSVSREKKERFSLILESASTNQTSMYLCASSPRWDTHSETQYFGPGTRLLVL.